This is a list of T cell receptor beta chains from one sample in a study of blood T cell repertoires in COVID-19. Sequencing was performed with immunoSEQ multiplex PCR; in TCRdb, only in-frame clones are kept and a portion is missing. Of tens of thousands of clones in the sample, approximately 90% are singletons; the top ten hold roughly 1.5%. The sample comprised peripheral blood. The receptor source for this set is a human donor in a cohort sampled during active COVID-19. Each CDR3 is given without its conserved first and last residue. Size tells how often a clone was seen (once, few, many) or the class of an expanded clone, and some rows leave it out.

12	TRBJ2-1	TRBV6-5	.	ASITSGSRNEQF
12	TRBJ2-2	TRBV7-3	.	ASSIGVNTGELF
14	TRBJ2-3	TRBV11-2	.	ASSTRLAVGTDTQY
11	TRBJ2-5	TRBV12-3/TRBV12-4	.	ASKREGRETQY
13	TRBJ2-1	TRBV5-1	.	ASSLSSGSSNEQF
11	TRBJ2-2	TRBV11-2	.	ASSSTGVGELF
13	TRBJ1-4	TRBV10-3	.	AISESSATNEKLF
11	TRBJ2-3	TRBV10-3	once	ATRAGGQDTQY
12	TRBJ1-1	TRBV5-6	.	ASRTGPTNTEAF
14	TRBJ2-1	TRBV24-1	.	ATSDPTGKGYNEQF
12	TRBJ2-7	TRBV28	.	ASSLLQGLYEQY
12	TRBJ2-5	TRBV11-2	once	ASSLEGRGSPQY
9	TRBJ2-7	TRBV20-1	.	SATTLYEQY
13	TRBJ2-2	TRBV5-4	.	ASSKDRVGAGELF
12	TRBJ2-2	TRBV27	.	AISPGLRTGELF
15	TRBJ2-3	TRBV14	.	ASSQEFEGGGEDTQY
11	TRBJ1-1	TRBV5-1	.	ASSVGGGTEAF
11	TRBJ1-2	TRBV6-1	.	ASSESGRYGYT
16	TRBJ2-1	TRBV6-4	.	ASSDSLRGLLHFNEQF
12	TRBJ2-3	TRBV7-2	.	ASSQDSLYGTQY
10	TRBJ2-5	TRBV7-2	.	ASSLARETQY
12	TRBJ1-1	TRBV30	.	AWTRTGTNTEAF
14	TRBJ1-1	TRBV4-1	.	ASSQVGDSSNTEAF
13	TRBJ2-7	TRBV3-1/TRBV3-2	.	ASSPGHGTSNEQY
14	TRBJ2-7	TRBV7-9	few	ASSLGGLADGYEQY
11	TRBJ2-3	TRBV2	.	ASSRTGTDTQY
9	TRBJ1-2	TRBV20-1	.	SATQGDGYT
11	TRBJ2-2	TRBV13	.	ASRSTGTGELF
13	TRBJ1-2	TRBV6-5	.	ASSPQDRGNYGYT
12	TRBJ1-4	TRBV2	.	ASRGDSLVEKLF
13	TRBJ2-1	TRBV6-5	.	ASSFGLAGGPEQF
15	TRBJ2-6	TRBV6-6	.	ASSLGGAPDWANVLT
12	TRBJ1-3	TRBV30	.	AWSVPEGGNTIY
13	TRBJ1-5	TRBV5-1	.	ASSWGPGSNQPQH
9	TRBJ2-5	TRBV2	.	ASSLGGTQY
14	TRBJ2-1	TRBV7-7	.	ASSPGLAGGIYEQF
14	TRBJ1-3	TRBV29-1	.	SVEDRRDNSGNTIY
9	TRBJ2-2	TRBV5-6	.	ASRFRGELF
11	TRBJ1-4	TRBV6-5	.	ASSFQTNEKLF
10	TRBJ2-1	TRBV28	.	ASSQGYNEQF
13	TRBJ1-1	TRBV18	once	ASSPQGPLGTEAF
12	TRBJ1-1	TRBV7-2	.	ASSLLQGNTEAF
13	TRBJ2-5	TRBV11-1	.	ASSRAGVWQETQY
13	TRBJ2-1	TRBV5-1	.	ASSLAQGAYNEQF
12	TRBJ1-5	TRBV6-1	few	ASSDPTGDQPQH
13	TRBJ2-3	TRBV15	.	ATSRVSLSRDTQY
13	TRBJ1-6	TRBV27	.	ASSKLGGRDSPLH
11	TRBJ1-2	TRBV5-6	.	ASSLARERGYT
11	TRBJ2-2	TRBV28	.	ASYHDTTGELF
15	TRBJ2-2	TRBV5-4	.	ASSSGTGARGAGELF